This T cell receptor (beta chain) was obtained from a study of Tregs in tolerant kidney transplant recipients. V dropped 1 base and J dropped 4; count of bases not matched to a gene: 4. CDR1 is SGHKS, CDR2 YYEKEE, per germline (reference sequence). The CDR3 is 15 amino acids. Using immunoSEQ multiplex PCR, the repertoire was profiled, and TCRdb retains in-frame clones only, with some absent. The sample lists some 250,000 clones; 80% to 85% were seen once. Study-level points and caveats: This study did not directly address biological reproducibility.

This clone has more than one count but fewer than ten. Its antigen remains unidentified. The sample taken for sequencing was CD4+ T cells from blood. This TCR derives from a human donor in good health. The J gene is TRBJ1-1, the V gene TRBV5-5, with 10 bases identical to TRBD1. The CDR3 region has the DNA TGTGCCAGCAGCTTGACGGGACAGGGGATCACTGAAGCTTTCTTT. Amino acid sequence: CASSLTGQGITEAFF.